These 13 T cell receptor beta chains share one sample of origin, sequenced in a study of T cell responses to AZD1222 COVID-19 vaccine. The data were produced by immunoSEQ multiplex PCR, yet TCRdb's version contains in-frame clones alone and is incomplete. The data show under 170,000 clones, with 94% seen just once and over 0.95% held by the top ten. This specimen consisted of peripheral blood, obtained on day 0 of AZD1222 vaccination. The origin of the receptors is an adult in good health.

The genes are TRBV6-5 and TRBJ2-2; D not certain. CDR1 and CDR2 (germline): MNHEY, SVGAGI. This CDR3 comprises 15 residues. V was clipped by 2 bases and J by 1 base, with 8 bases between them. The CDR3 reads CASSYRARNTGELFF. The DNA for the CDR3 is TGTGCCAGCAGTTACAGGGCGAGGAACACCGGGGAGCTGTTTTTT.

The rearrangement links TRBV6-2 or TRBV6-3 to TRBJ1-2, with 8 bases lining up with TRBD1. Germline trimming cut 5 bases from V and 2 bases from J; bases unmatched to any gene: 4. The CDR3 sequence is 14 residues long. CDR1 MNHEY and CDR2 SVGEGT come from the germline V gene. DNA for the CDR3: TGTGCCAGCAGTGCAGGGGGCTCGAACTATGGCTACACCTTC. Its protein is CASSAGGSNYGYTF.

This CDR3 reads CASSPVQGLAGDTQYF. CDR3 nucleotide sequence: TGTGCCAGCTCACCGGTACAGGGGTTAGCGGGAGATACGCAGTATTTT. The J gene is TRBJ2-3, the V gene TRBV18, with D perhaps TRBD1 or TRBD2 (7 bases each). Trimming removed 3 bases from V and 5 bases from J, with 18 bases in between. CDR1 and CDR2 (germline): KGHSH, LQKENI. This CDR3 spans 16 amino acids.

The chain has TRBV7-9 and TRBJ1-5; 7 positions agree with TRBD1. Per the germline V gene, CDR1 is SEHNR and CDR2 is FQNEAQ (reference sequence). V dropped 1 base and J dropped 3; count of bases not matched to a gene: 9. The CDR3 length is 17 residues. The CDR3 reads CASSLGSGTAPNQPQHF. CDR3 coding DNA: TGTGCCAGCAGCTTAGGCAGCGGGACAGCCCCCAATCAGCCCCAGCATTTT. The full variable domain, completed using reference TRBV7-9 and TRBJ1-5, is DTGVSQNPRHKITKRGQNVTFRCDPISEHNRLYWYRQTLGQGPEFLTYFQNEAQLEKSRLLSDRFSAERPKGSFSTLEIQRTEQGDSAMYLCASSLGSGTAPNQPQHFGDGTRLSIL.

V is TRBV30 and J is TRBJ1-4; D unresolved. V was trimmed by 0 bases and J by 7 bases, leaving 15 bases between them. The germline V gene has CDR1 GTSNPN and CDR2 SVGIG (reference sequence). This CDR3 region has 15 residues. The CDR3 DNA is TGTGCCTGGAGTGTACTTCCCCCCCCCGGTGAAAAACTGTTTTTT. This encodes CAWSVLPPPGEKLFF.

The genes are TRBV10-3 and TRBJ1-5; 8 bases align to TRBD1. Unmatched junction bases numbered 10, after V lost 10 bases and J lost 2 bases. Germline CDR1 is ENHRY and CDR2 is SYGVKD. This CDR3 has 15 residues. The CDR3: CATRGQRGGNQPQHF. The DNA of the CDR3 is TGTGCCACCAGGGGGCAGAGGGGCGGCAATCAGCCCCAGCATTTT.

V and J are TRBV5-4 and TRBJ1-1; TRBD1 agrees at 9 bases. Germline CDR1 reads SGHNT; CDR2 reads YYREEE (reference sequence). J was trimmed by 2 bases and V by 7 bases; bases with no gene match: 9. This CDR3 comprises 15 residues. The CDR3 bases are TGTGCCAGCGGCCTTTGGGGACAGGGAAACACTGAAGCTTTCTTT. Its translation: CASGLWGQGNTEAFF.

The sample holds one count of this clone. V usage is TRBV19 and J usage is TRBJ2-2, with D perhaps assigned TRBD1 or TRBD2 (5 bases each). The CDR3 loop spans 17 amino acids. Deletions cut 3 bases from V and 2 bases from J, with 16 bases between. Germline CDR1 reads LNHDA; CDR2 reads SQIVND (reference sequence). CDR3 protein: CASSIVPGRLNTGELFF. The CDR3 DNA follows: TGTGCCAGTAGTATCGTTCCGGGACGCCTAAACACCGGGGAGCTGTTTTTT.

A single count supports this clone. The J gene is TRBJ1-5, the V gene TRBV7-9; D is unclear. Trimming removed 4 bases from V and 1 base from J, with 8 bases in between. Germline values: CDR1 SEHNR, CDR2 FQNEAQ (reference sequence). The CDR3 runs to 14 residues. CDR3 protein: CASSSSGSNQPQHF. The CDR3 nucleotides read TGTGCCAGCAGCTCCTCGGGGAGCAATCAGCCCCAGCATTTT.

V and J are TRBV6-5 and TRBJ1-1; a possible D gene is TRBD1 (5 bases). V was shortened by 8 bases and J by 1 base, with 17 bases between the two germline ends. Germline lookup yields CDR1 MNHEY and CDR2 SVGAGI. The CDR3 covers 15 residues. The CDR3: CASAGPFGRNTEAFF. DNA for the CDR3: TGTGCCAGCGCGGGACCTTTTGGACGGAACACTGAAGCTTTCTTT.

The chain has TRBV5-4 and TRBJ1-1; 9 nucleotides line up with TRBD1. Germline CDR1 SGHNT, CDR2 YYREEE (reference sequence). V lost 4 bases, J lost 4 bases, and 8 bases stayed unmatched. The CDR3 spans 15 residues. CDR3 sequence: CASSLSRDRVTEAFF. CDR3 sequence (DNA): TGTGCCAGCAGCCTAAGCCGGGACAGGGTCACTGAAGCTTTCTTT.

The J gene is TRBJ1-3, the V gene TRBV7-9, with TRBD1 matching over 7 bases. The germline gives CDR1 SEHNR, CDR2 FQNEAQ (reference sequence). V lost 8 bases and J lost 7; bases outside the gene matches: 14. This CDR3 has 15 residues. CDR3 nucleotide sequence: TGTGCCAGCGCCCTAGTAGAACAGGGGCGGAACACCATATATTTT. Protein product: CASALVEQGRNTIYF.

The rearrangement joins TRBV2 to TRBJ1-1, with 7 nucleotides matching TRBD1. V shed 6 bases and J 0 bases; nucleotides not matched to a gene: 13. Germline CDR1 SNHLY, CDR2 FYNNEI. This CDR3 is 17 amino acids long. The CDR3 here is CASSPQGGRGLNTEAFF. The CDR3 DNA sequence: TGTGCCAGCAGCCCTCAGGGGGGACGGGGCCTGAACACTGAAGCTTTCTTT.